One and the same sample provided the 2 T cell receptor beta chains below, sequenced in a study of blood T cell repertoires in COVID-19. The table came from immunoSEQ multiplex PCR; TCRdb's copy has only in-frame clones and leaves some out. The profile shows tens of thousands of clones, 86% of them singletons. The sample comprised peripheral blood. All receptors derive from a woman aged 60-70 years with acute or convalescent COVID-19.

The rearrangement links TRBV27 to TRBJ2-7; 13 bases agree with TRBD2. CDR1 and CDR2 from the germline V gene are MNHEY and SMNVEV (reference sequence). After removal of 6 bases from V and 2 bases from J, the junction contained 4 bases not matched to a gene. The CDR3 runs to 15 residues. This CDR3 is CASRGLAGTTYEQYF. CDR3 nucleotide sequence: TGTGCCAGCAGGGGACTAGCGGGAACGACCTACGAGCAGTACTTC.

This clone appeared a few times. The chain links TRBV2 to TRBJ2-7, with D perhaps TRBD1 (5 bases). Trimming removed 6 bases at V and 2 bases at J, with 11 bases between. The CDR3 contains 13 residues. Germline CDR1 is SNHLY and CDR2 is FYNNEI. This CDR3 is CASSRVLPYEQYF. The DNA of the CDR3 is TGTGCCAGCAGCAGGGTACTTCCCTACGAGCAGTACTTC.